These T cell receptor beta chains were read from a single sample in a study of T-cell memory formation after mild COVID-19. TCRdb called the 5' RACE reads again in MiXCR, with one record for every CDR3 protein. Among about 110,000 distinct CDR3 sequences listed, approximately 15% were seen once. The material sequenced was PBMCs or a T cell subset sorted from them (not recorded which). These receptors originate from an adult woman who had mild COVID-19 (a few samples of this study predate the infection). Cell type and time point are not known. The CDR3 runs from the conserved cysteine through the conserved F or W. The order of the fields is CDR3 DNA, CDR3 protein, J gene, clone size, V gene, D gene. The D gene is left open where the match is weak. A row's size may be missing; if present it is once, few, many or a size class.

cdr3_nt: TGTGCCAGCACCCACACCGGGGAGCTGTTTTTT; cdr3_aa: CASTHTGELFF; j_call: TRBJ2-2; clone_size: .; v_call: TRBV12-3/TRBV12-4; d_call: .
cdr3_nt: TGTGCCAGCAGCCAAGTACACGGAAGCAATCAGCCCCAGCATTTT; cdr3_aa: CASSQVHGSNQPQHF; j_call: TRBJ1-5; clone_size: few; v_call: TRBV3-1; d_call: .
cdr3_nt: TGTGCCAGCAGTTTAGCGGGGGGGTACCAGCCCCAGCATTTT; cdr3_aa: CASSLAGGYQPQHF; j_call: TRBJ1-5; clone_size: .; v_call: TRBV12-3/TRBV12-4; d_call: .
cdr3_nt: TGCGCCAGCAGCCCCGACAGGGGGGTTGACCTCCACTTT; cdr3_aa: CASSPDRGVDLHF; j_call: TRBJ1-6; clone_size: few; v_call: TRBV4-1; d_call: TRBD1
cdr3_nt: TGTGCCACCAGCGGCAGCGGACTAGCTTCGGTAGAGACCCAGTACTTC; cdr3_aa: CATSGSGLASVETQYF; j_call: TRBJ2-5; clone_size: .; v_call: TRBV15; d_call: TRBD2
cdr3_nt: TGCGCCAGCAGCTTGGAACAGGCGAATTACGAGCAGTACTTC; cdr3_aa: CASSLEQANYEQYF; j_call: TRBJ2-7; clone_size: .; v_call: TRBV5-1; d_call: .
cdr3_nt: TGTGCCAGCAGTGACAGGGGGGCAGATACGCAGTATTTT; cdr3_aa: CASSDRGADTQYF; j_call: TRBJ2-3; clone_size: .; v_call: TRBV6-1; d_call: .
cdr3_nt: TGCAGCGTTGTAACGGGGGCCGACTACAATGAGCAGTTCTTC; cdr3_aa: CSVVTGADYNEQFF; j_call: TRBJ2-1; clone_size: many; v_call: TRBV29-1; d_call: .
cdr3_nt: TGTGCCAGCAGTTTGGCACTAGCGAGTGAGCAGTTCTTC; cdr3_aa: CASSLALASEQFF; j_call: TRBJ2-1; clone_size: .; v_call: TRBV12-3/TRBV12-4; d_call: TRBD2
cdr3_nt: TGCGCCAGCAGCTTGGAGCGGGGCGCAAAGACCCAGTACTTC; cdr3_aa: CASSLERGAKTQYF; j_call: TRBJ2-5; clone_size: .; v_call: TRBV5-1; d_call: TRBD2
cdr3_nt: TGTGCCAGCAGTGAGTGGGCCACTGAAGCTTTCTTT; cdr3_aa: CASSEWATEAFF; j_call: TRBJ1-1; clone_size: many; v_call: TRBV7-3; d_call: .
cdr3_nt: TGCGCCAGCAGCTTGAGGGGGGCCGGCAATCAGCCCCAGCATTTT; cdr3_aa: CASSLRGAGNQPQHF; j_call: TRBJ1-5; clone_size: few; v_call: TRBV5-1; d_call: .
cdr3_nt: TGTGCCAGCAGTGCTCCAGGGCATAGCTACAATGAGCAGTTCTTC; cdr3_aa: CASSAPGHSYNEQFF; j_call: TRBJ2-1; clone_size: .; v_call: TRBV2; d_call: .
cdr3_nt: TGTGCCAGCAGCTTCCCGGATAGGGGGAGAGACAGCGACCTCGAGGGGAACACCGGGGAGCTGTTTTTT; cdr3_aa: CASSFPDRGRDSDLEGNTGELFF; j_call: TRBJ2-2; clone_size: few; v_call: TRBV7-9; d_call: .
cdr3_nt: TGTGCCAGCAGCCTGGGACAGGGGATGAATCAGCCCCAGCATTTT; cdr3_aa: CASSLGQGMNQPQHF; j_call: TRBJ1-5; clone_size: few; v_call: TRBV13; d_call: TRBD1
cdr3_nt: TGTGCCAGCAGCTTATGGAGGGACTCCTACAATGAGCAGTTCTTC; cdr3_aa: CASSLWRDSYNEQFF; j_call: TRBJ2-1; clone_size: .; v_call: TRBV13; d_call: .
cdr3_nt: TGTGCCAGCAGCTTAAATCCGGGACTAGCAACAGATACGCAGTATTTT; cdr3_aa: CASSLNPGLATDTQYF; j_call: TRBJ2-3; clone_size: .; v_call: TRBV7-3; d_call: TRBD2
cdr3_nt: TGTGCCATCAGTGGGAGGGACGGCGAGCAGTACTTC; cdr3_aa: CAISGRDGEQYF; j_call: TRBJ2-7; clone_size: .; v_call: TRBV10-3; d_call: .
cdr3_nt: TGTGCCACCAGTGATTGGGGGACGGAGCAAGAGACCCAGTACTTC; cdr3_aa: CATSDWGTEQETQYF; j_call: TRBJ2-5; clone_size: few; v_call: TRBV24-1; d_call: .
cdr3_nt: TGCGCCAGCAGCTTGGGTGGGGGGTCGACTGAAGCTTTCTTT; cdr3_aa: CASSLGGGSTEAFF; j_call: TRBJ1-1; clone_size: .; v_call: TRBV5-1; d_call: .
cdr3_nt: TGCAGTGCTAGAGACCCGAAGTCCCTTGAGACTAGCGGGTATGGGACCCAGTACTTC; cdr3_aa: CSARDPKSLETSGYGTQYF; j_call: TRBJ2-5; clone_size: few; v_call: TRBV20-1; d_call: TRBD2
cdr3_nt: TGTGCCAGCAGTGCCGGGACAGGGAATAATCAGCCCCAGCATTTT; cdr3_aa: CASSAGTGNNQPQHF; j_call: TRBJ1-5; clone_size: .; v_call: TRBV2; d_call: TRBD1
cdr3_nt: TGTGCCAGCAGTTTCCTACCTAATGACAGGGGTTATGGCTACACCTTC; cdr3_aa: CASSFLPNDRGYGYTF; j_call: TRBJ1-2; clone_size: few; v_call: TRBV12-3/TRBV12-4; d_call: TRBD1
cdr3_nt: TGCAGTGCTAGATGGGGGGGGCTCGAGTACTTC; cdr3_aa: CSARWGGLEYF; j_call: TRBJ2-4; clone_size: .; v_call: TRBV20-1; d_call: .
cdr3_nt: TGTGCCAGCAGTTTAGACAGGGATTCCTACGAGCAGTACTTC; cdr3_aa: CASSLDRDSYEQYF; j_call: TRBJ2-7; clone_size: .; v_call: TRBV12-3/TRBV12-4; d_call: .
cdr3_nt: TGTGCCAGTAGTATAGATCTAGGGCGGAGCCAAGAGACCCAGTACTTC; cdr3_aa: CASSIDLGRSQETQYF; j_call: TRBJ2-5; clone_size: many; v_call: TRBV19; d_call: .
cdr3_nt: TGTGCCAGCAGTCGGAAAACTAGCGGGGAATACAATGAGCAGTTCTTC; cdr3_aa: CASSRKTSGEYNEQFF; j_call: TRBJ2-1; clone_size: .; v_call: TRBV6-1; d_call: TRBD2
cdr3_nt: TGTGCCAGCAGTTACTCGGAGCGGGGTTACTACTACGAGCAGTACTTC; cdr3_aa: CASSYSERGYYYEQYF; j_call: TRBJ2-7; clone_size: few; v_call: TRBV6-5; d_call: TRBD2
cdr3_nt: TGTGCCAGCAGCTACCGGGCACTGGGGCAGTATTTT; cdr3_aa: CASSYRALGQYF; j_call: TRBJ2-3; clone_size: .; v_call: TRBV13; d_call: .
cdr3_nt: TGTGCCACCACAAGTTGGGGGGGGGCGAACACCGGGGAGCTGTTTTTT; cdr3_aa: CATTSWGGANTGELFF; j_call: TRBJ2-2; clone_size: .; v_call: TRBV24-1; d_call: TRBD2
cdr3_nt: TGTGCCAGCAGAAGACAGCATAATGAAAAACTGTTTTTT; cdr3_aa: CASRRQHNEKLFF; j_call: TRBJ1-4; clone_size: .; v_call: TRBV7-8; d_call: .
cdr3_nt: TGTGCCAGCTCGGTCAGTACAATCGGCAATCAGCCCCAGCATTTT; cdr3_aa: CASSVSTIGNQPQHF; j_call: TRBJ1-5; clone_size: medium-sized; v_call: TRBV18; d_call: .
cdr3_nt: TGTGCCAGCAGTTACGGGGAGGATGGGCAAGAGACCCAGTACTTC; cdr3_aa: CASSYGEDGQETQYF; j_call: TRBJ2-5; clone_size: .; v_call: TRBV6-5; d_call: .
cdr3_nt: TGTGCCACCAAAGATGTATCGAACACCGGGGAGCTGTTTTTT; cdr3_aa: CATKDVSNTGELFF; j_call: TRBJ2-2; clone_size: .; v_call: TRBV12-3/TRBV12-4; d_call: .
cdr3_nt: TGTGCCAGCAGTTTAGTCGGAGGGTTGGATACGCAGTATTTT; cdr3_aa: CASSLVGGLDTQYF; j_call: TRBJ2-3; clone_size: .; v_call: TRBV12-3/TRBV12-4; d_call: .
cdr3_nt: TGTGCCAGCAGTGAATGGGAGACAGGGAACACTGAAGCTTTCTTT; cdr3_aa: CASSEWETGNTEAFF; j_call: TRBJ1-1; clone_size: once; v_call: TRBV25-1; d_call: .
cdr3_nt: TGTGCCAGCAGACCCCACAGGGAAGCCAAAAACATTCAGTACTTC; cdr3_aa: CASRPHREAKNIQYF; j_call: TRBJ2-4; clone_size: .; v_call: TRBV6-5; d_call: .
cdr3_nt: TGCAGTGCTAGAGATTTGCGGGGGGAATCCTACGAGCAGTACTTC; cdr3_aa: CSARDLRGESYEQYF; j_call: TRBJ2-7; clone_size: .; v_call: TRBV20-1; d_call: TRBD2
cdr3_nt: TGCAGTGCTAGACTAGCGGGAGGGCATGAGCAGTACTTC; cdr3_aa: CSARLAGGHEQYF; j_call: TRBJ2-7; clone_size: few; v_call: TRBV20-1; d_call: TRBD2
cdr3_nt: TGCGCCAGCAGCCCCGGAGGCGGCGGGAGTCCCTACGAGCAGTACTTC; cdr3_aa: CASSPGGGGSPYEQYF; j_call: TRBJ2-7; clone_size: many; v_call: TRBV5-1; d_call: TRBD2
cdr3_nt: TGTGCCAGCAGCTTAACGACTAGCGGGGGAGAGACCCAGTACTTC; cdr3_aa: CASSLTTSGGETQYF; j_call: TRBJ2-5; clone_size: .; v_call: TRBV7-3; d_call: TRBD2
cdr3_nt: TGCGCCAGCAGCCAGGGAGTTATGAACACTGAAGCTTTCTTT; cdr3_aa: CASSQGVMNTEAFF; j_call: TRBJ1-1; clone_size: .; v_call: TRBV4-1; d_call: .
cdr3_nt: TGTGCCAGCAGCTACGGGTCGGCGGAAGCTTTCTTT; cdr3_aa: CASSYGSAEAFF; j_call: TRBJ1-1; clone_size: .; v_call: TRBV6-5; d_call: .
cdr3_nt: TGCAGTGCTAGAGAGGCAGGTGGCAGGCTAGGGGAGCTGTTTTTT; cdr3_aa: CSAREAGGRLGELFF; j_call: TRBJ2-2; clone_size: large; v_call: TRBV20-1; d_call: .
cdr3_nt: TGTGCCACCAGTGATTTGCGAGGGGGGCCACGGGGCACAGATACGCAGTATTTT; cdr3_aa: CATSDLRGGPRGTDTQYF; j_call: TRBJ2-3; clone_size: few; v_call: TRBV24-1; d_call: .
cdr3_nt: TGTGCCAGCAGTTTACAGGGACCAAATCAGCCCCAGCATTTT; cdr3_aa: CASSLQGPNQPQHF; j_call: TRBJ1-5; clone_size: few; v_call: TRBV12-3/TRBV12-4; d_call: .